The 16 T cell receptor beta chains in this list originate from one sample, sequenced in a study of T-cell memory formation after mild COVID-19. TCRdb ran MiXCR on the 5' RACE reads and lists one entry per CDR3 protein. There are 350,000 to 400,000 distinct CDR3 sequences in the sample; about 21% occur only once, and around 13% lies in the top ten. The specimen sequenced was PBMCs or a T cell subset sorted from them (not recorded which). The receptors were gathered from an adult woman who had mild COVID-19 (a few samples of this study predate the infection). Cell type and time point are not known.

The CDR3 region has the DNA TGTGCCAGCAGTTACTCCCCTCCTAGCGGGGTCTACAATGAGCAGTTCTTC. Protein product: CASSYSPPSGVYNEQFF. This rearrangement joins TRBV6-2 or TRBV6-3 to TRBJ2-1; TRBD2 matches at 9 bases. V trimming: 0 bases; J trimming: 3 bases; junction bases outside the gene matches: 6. The CDR3 has 17 amino acids. Germline CDR1 and CDR2: MNHEY and SVGEGT.

This clonotype was observed a handful of times. The chain combines TRBV9 with TRBJ2-3, with D perhaps TRBD2 (7 bases). The CDR3 contains 16 residues. Germline CDR1 SGDLS, CDR2 YYNGEE. V gave up 4 bases and J gave up 6 bases, with 21 bases separating them. CDR3 sequence (DNA): TGTGCCAGCAGCACCAGCCCGTGGGGGGGCAGGGATACGCAGTATTTT. Translating it yields CASSTSPWGGRDTQYF.

This sequence joins TRBV7-9 and TRBJ1-1; 9 nucleotides line up with TRBD1. Unmatched junction bases numbered 7, after V lost 5 bases and J lost 0 bases. The length of the CDR3 is 16 residues. Germline values: CDR1 SEHNR, CDR2 FQNEAQ (reference sequence). In DNA form, the CDR3 reads TGTGCCAGCAGCAATGGACAGGGGCATCTGAACACTGAAGCTTTCTTT. This sequence encodes CASSNGQGHLNTEAFF.

Only a few counts were recorded for this clonotype. The rearrangement links TRBV7-2 to TRBJ2-6; D is ambiguous. V lost 1 base, J lost 0 bases, and 10 bases lay in between. In germline, CDR1 is SGHTA, CDR2 FQGNSA. The CDR3 runs to 17 residues. CDR3 coding DNA: TGTGCCAGCAGCTTAGTATTAGTGAGCTCTGGGGCCAACGTCCTGACTTTC. This codes for CASSLVLVSSGANVLTF.

This clonotype was seen only a few times. V usage is TRBV7-9 and J usage is TRBJ1-3; 8 nucleotides align to TRBD1. With 4 bases clipped from V and 2 bases from J, the junction kept 1 base outside the gene matches. From germline, CDR1 is SEHNR and CDR2 FQNEAQ (reference sequence). The CDR3 runs 14 residues. The CDR3 loop reads CASSSGGAGNTIYF. The CDR3 coding sequence is TGTGCCAGCAGCTCAGGGGGCGCTGGAAACACCATATATTTT.

The CDR3 reads CASSSALQQFF. The CDR3 DNA is TGTGCCAGCAGCTCGGCCCTTCAGCAGTTCTTC. This chain connects TRBV11-3 to TRBJ2-1; no clear D gene. The CDR3 has 11 residues. V was shortened by 4 bases and J by 11 bases, with 9 bases between the two germline ends. From germline, CDR1 is SGHNT and CDR2 YENEEA.

The V and J genes are TRBV7-9 and TRBJ1-2, with D uncertain. V dropped 2 bases and J dropped 6 bases, with 7 bases sitting between them. The V gene's germline CDR1 is SEHNR and CDR2 FQNEAQ (reference sequence). The CDR3 runs to 12 residues. The CDR3 sequence: CASSLTTDGYTF. The CDR3 bases are TGTGCCAGCAGCTTAACCACAGATGGCTACACCTTC.

This clonotype was found a few times. The V call is TRBV20-1, the J call TRBJ1-1, with TRBD1 identical over 9 bases. Germline-derived CDR1 and CDR2 are DFQATT and SNEGSKA (reference sequence). V lost 3 bases, J lost 1 base, and 21 bases stayed unmatched. The CDR3 length is 20 residues. The CDR3 loop reads CSASGPTGQGTSVWNTEAFF. CDR3 in DNA: TGCAGTGCTAGTGGGCCGACGGGACAGGGAACCTCGGTGTGGAACACTGAAGCTTTCTTT.

The chain employs TRBV7-3 and TRBJ2-1, with no clear D. The V end was cut by 2 bases, the J end by 6 bases, with 8 bases between. The germline V gene has CDR1 SGHTA and CDR2 FQGTGA. CDR3 length: 13 amino acids. CDR3 DNA: TGTGCCAGCAGCTTATCCGGATTCAATGAGCAGTTCTTC. Translated: CASSLSGFNEQFF.

This clonotype was recorded a few times. The V call is TRBV25-1, the J call TRBJ2-1, with 10 bases aligning to TRBD1. The V segment lost 5 bases and the J segment 8 bases; nucleotides outside the gene matches: 12. Germline V gene data show CDR1 as MGHDK and CDR2 as SYGVNS. The CDR3 has 16 residues. The CDR3 nucleotides read TGTGCCAGCAGTAACCCCCGGGACAGGGGTTCCGATGAGCAGTTCTTC. Protein: CASSNPRDRGSDEQFF.

The rearrangement joins TRBV3-1 to TRBJ1-1; D unclear. The germline V gene has CDR1 LGHDT and CDR2 YNNKEL (reference sequence). The V end was cut by 4 bases, the J end by 10 bases, with 16 bases between. The CDR3 runs to 13 residues. The CDR3 coding sequence is TGTGCCAGCAGCCCCAAAAGGGTACTGGGAGCTTTCTTT. Amino acids: CASSPKRVLGAFF.

CDR3: CASTQSRDRVSGYTF. The CDR3 DNA is TGTGCCAGCACCCAGTCCCGGGACAGGGTGTCTGGCTACACCTTC. V gene TRBV27 combines with J gene TRBJ1-2; 9 bases match TRBD1. From germline, CDR1 is MNHEY and CDR2 SMNVEV (reference sequence). The CDR3 consists of 15 residues. After removal of 7 bases from V and 7 bases from J, the junction contained 13 bases not matched to a gene.

The chain has TRBV11-1 and TRBJ2-1, with D unresolved. The V end lost 4 bases, the J end lost 3 bases, and 16 bases lay between the germline ends. Germline lookup yields CDR1 SGHAT and CDR2 FQDESV (reference sequence). The CDR3 has 16 amino acids. CDR3 in amino acids: CASSSQREGGYNEQFF. DNA for the CDR3: TGTGCCAGCAGCTCGCAAAGGGAAGGCGGCTACAATGAGCAGTTCTTC. Supplemented by reference TRBV11-1 and TRBJ2-1, the full variable domain reads EAEVAQSPRYKITEKSQAVAFWCDPISGHATLYWYRQILGQGPELLVQFQDESVVDDSQLPKDRFSAERLKGVDSTLKIQPAELGDSAMYLCASSSQREGGYNEQFFGPGTRLTVL.

This clonotype came up a few times. The chain links TRBV5-1 to TRBJ1-1; maybe TRBD1 (6 bases). From germline, CDR1 is SGHRS and CDR2 YFSETQ. CDR3 length equals 15 residues. Trimming removed 3 bases at V and 5 bases at J, with 17 bases between. CDR3 in amino acids: CASSWSSDRLTEAFF. CDR3 nucleotide sequence: TGCGCCAGCAGCTGGAGCTCGGACAGATTAACTGAAGCTTTCTTT.

This clonotype was detected only a few times. The chain uses TRBV7-9 and TRBJ2-2; 14 bases align to TRBD2. This CDR3 contains 20 residues. The germline V gene encodes CDR1 SEHNR and CDR2 FQNEAQ (reference sequence). V lost 5 bases, J lost 3 bases, and 14 bases stayed unmatched. Here the CDR3 DNA reads TGTGCCAGCAGCCCCCCTCCAGGGACTAGCGGGAGTATGGACACCGGGGAGCTGTTTTTT. Translation: CASSPPPGTSGSMDTGELFF.

This chain connects TRBV7-8 to TRBJ2-1, with 10 positions matching TRBD2. V shed 5 bases, J shed 5 bases, and the junction held 6 bases outside the gene matches. The CDR3 consists of 15 residues. CDR1 and CDR2 (germline): SGHVS, FQNEAQ. The chain's CDR3 is CASSTQRGGNNEQFF. CDR3 DNA sequence: TGTGCCAGCAGCACCCAGCGGGGGGGCAACAATGAGCAGTTCTTC.